These 10 T cell receptor beta chains were all obtained from the same sample, sequenced in a study of blood T cell repertoires in COVID-19. Clones were sequenced by immunoSEQ multiplex PCR, and TCRdb holds only the in-frame ones, with some missing. The top ten clones hold approximately 8.2% of a sample with under 200,000 clones, around 89% of them seen once. Sequenced material: PBMCs or T cells enriched from blood (not recorded which). The receptor source for this set is a woman in her late teens or twenties who had recovered from COVID-19.

The CDR3 region is CASSQRSISDYNEQFF. DNA of the CDR3: TGCGCCAGCAGCCAACGAAGTATTAGCGACTACAATGAGCAGTTCTTC. The chain carries TRBV4-1 and TRBJ2-1, with D perhaps TRBD2 (5 bases). Looked up from germline, CDR1 is MGHRA and CDR2 is YSYEKL. The CDR3 covers 16 residues. Trimming pared 2 bases from V and 3 bases from J, leaving 14 bases between.

For the CDR3, the DNA is TGTGCCAGCAGCCGACGAGCGGGGGAGAACACCGGGGAGCTGTTTTTT. Its translation is CASSRRAGENTGELFF. The V and J genes are TRBV7-8 and TRBJ2-2; TRBD2 agrees at 8 bases. V trimming: 5 bases; J trimming: 1 base; junction bases outside the gene matches: 6. Germline assignment: CDR1 SGHVS and CDR2 FQNEAQ. This CDR3 is built from 16 residues.

This chain joins TRBV2 and TRBJ1-2; 12 bases are shared with TRBD1. This CDR3 is built from 14 residues. The germline V gene has CDR1 SNHLY and CDR2 FYNNEI. With V trimmed by 4 bases and J by 5 bases, 2 bases remained unmatched. The CDR3 DNA reads as TGTGCCAGCAGTGCGGGACAGGGGGCTTATGGCTACACCTTC. Translated, it gives CASSAGQGAYGYTF.

The V call is TRBV7-9, the J call TRBJ1-4; TRBD1 matches 7 bases. Germline loops: CDR1 SEHNR, CDR2 FQNEAQ (reference sequence). The CDR3 is 15 residues long. The V segment lost 5 bases and the J segment 5 bases; nucleotides outside the gene matches: 8. CDR3 in DNA: TGTGCCAGCAGCCACCCGTGGGACAGCAATGAAAAACTGTTTTTT. As protein: CASSHPWDSNEKLFF.

The genes are TRBV28 and TRBJ1-1, with TRBD1 identical over 9 bases. V gave up 8 bases and J gave up 0 bases; unmatched junction bases: 4. This CDR3 region has 14 residues. Germline V gene lookup returns CDR1 MDHEN and CDR2 SYDVKM. CDR3 DNA sequence: TGTGCCAGCGGGACAGGGCGTTTGAACACTGAAGCTTTCTTT. Amino acid sequence: CASGTGRLNTEAFF. Based on the CDR3 plus reference TRBV28 and TRBJ1-1, the full variable domain is DVKVTQSSRYLVKRTGEKVFLECVQDMDHENMFWYRQDPGLGLRLIYFSYDVKMKEKGDIPEGYSVSREKKERFSLILESASTNQTSMYLCASGTGRLNTEAFFGQGTRLTVV.

The chain is built from TRBV4-1 and TRBJ1-3; D remains ambiguous. The CDR3 runs 17 residues. Germline CDR1 reads MGHRA; CDR2 reads YSYEKL. The V end was cut by 1 base, the J end by 3 bases, with 16 bases between. DNA of the CDR3: TGCGCCAGCAGCCAAGTGGGCAGTCGGAGGCGTGGAAACACCATATATTTT. The encoded protein is CASSQVGSRRRGNTIYF.

The rearrangement joins TRBV9 to TRBJ2-3; tentatively, D is TRBD1 (5 bases). Germline V lookup: CDR1 SGDLS, CDR2 YYNGEE. This CDR3 has 16 residues. V lost 1 base and J 4 bases, leaving 16 bases between the germline ends. The CDR3 protein is CASSVQTGRASDTQYF. CDR3 sequence (DNA): TGTGCCAGCAGCGTACAAACAGGTAGGGCCTCAGATACGCAGTATTTT.

The V and J genes are TRBV3-1 (or the pseudogene TRBV3-2) and TRBJ2-5; TRBD1 agrees at 7 bases. The trim removed 4 bases at V and 2 bases at J, leaving 4 bases unmatched. Germline V gene sequence: CDR1 LGHDT, CDR2 YNNKEL (reference sequence). The CDR3 spans 14 residues. The CDR3 is CASSPGTAQETQYF. As DNA, the CDR3 is TGTGCCAGCAGCCCTGGGACAGCTCAAGAGACCCAGTACTTC.

The J gene is TRBJ2-1, the V gene TRBV11-2; 7 bases fit TRBD1. CDR1 is SGHAT, CDR2 FQNNGV, per germline. This CDR3 is 17 amino acids long. V was pared by 5 bases and J by 5 bases, with 15 bases of the junction left unmatched. This chain's CDR3 is CASSKDRTVVGNNEQFF. For the CDR3, the DNA is TGTGCCAGCAGCAAGGACAGGACGGTTGTTGGGAACAATGAGCAGTTCTTC. Full variable domain (missing parts from reference TRBV11-2 and TRBJ2-1): EAGVAQSPRYKIIEKRQSVAFWCNPISGHATLYWYQQILGQGPKLLIQFQNNGVVDDSQLPKDRFSAERLKGVDSTLKIQPAKLEDSAVYLCASSKDRTVVGNNEQFFGPGTRLTVL.

This clone was seen just once. This chain uses TRBV5-3 with TRBJ2-1; 8 positions agree with TRBD2. Being an ORF, TRBV5-3 has a function that is uncertain. This CDR3 is built from 16 residues. J gave up 4 bases and V 2 bases, and 8 bases lay outside the gene matches. The CDR3 sequence is CARSFDRRGEYNEQFF. The CDR3 DNA sequence: TGTGCCAGAAGCTTCGACAGGCGGGGGGAGTACAATGAGCAGTTCTTC.